This T cell receptor beta chain came from a study of CD8 T cells in ankylosing spondylitis. MiXCR, applied by TCRdb to the 5' RACE reads, yields one record per CDR3 protein. Of 110,000 to 150,000 distinct CDR3 sequences in the sample, roughly 8.4% were seen once. The CDR3 extends over 15 amino acids. Germline V lookup: CDR1 SGHNT, CDR2 YYREEE (reference sequence). Between the trimmed V and J ends, which lost 2 bases and 2 bases, there was a span of 12 bases. This clonotype was seen repeatedly, ten times or more. The receptor was derived from a male donor with ankylosing spondylitis. Sequencing was carried out using synovial fluid, either unsorted or a sorted T cell fraction (not recorded which). V usage is TRBV5-4 and J usage is TRBJ2-3; D gene ambiguous. The chain's CDR3 is CASSLDGASTDTQYF. As DNA, the CDR3 is TGTGCCAGCAGCTTAGACGGAGCCTCCACAGATACGCAGTATTTT.